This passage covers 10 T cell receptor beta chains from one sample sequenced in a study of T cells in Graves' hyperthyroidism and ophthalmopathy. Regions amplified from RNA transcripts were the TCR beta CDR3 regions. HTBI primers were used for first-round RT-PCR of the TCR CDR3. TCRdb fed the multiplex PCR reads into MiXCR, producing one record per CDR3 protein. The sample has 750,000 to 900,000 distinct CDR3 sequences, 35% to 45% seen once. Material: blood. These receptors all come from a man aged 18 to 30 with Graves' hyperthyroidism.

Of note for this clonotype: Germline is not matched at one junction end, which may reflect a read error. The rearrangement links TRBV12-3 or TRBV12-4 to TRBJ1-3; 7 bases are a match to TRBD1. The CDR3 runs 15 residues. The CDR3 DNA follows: TGTGCCAGCAGCCCAACAGGGGACTCTGGAAGCACCATATATTTT. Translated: CASSPTGDSGSTIYF.

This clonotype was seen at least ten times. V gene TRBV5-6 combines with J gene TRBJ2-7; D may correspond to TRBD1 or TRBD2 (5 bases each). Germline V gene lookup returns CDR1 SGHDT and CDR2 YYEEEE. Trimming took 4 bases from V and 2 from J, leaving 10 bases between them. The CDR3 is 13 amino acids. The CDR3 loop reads CASSLGDTYEQYF. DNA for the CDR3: TGTGCCAGCAGCCTGGGGGATACCTACGAGCAGTACTTC. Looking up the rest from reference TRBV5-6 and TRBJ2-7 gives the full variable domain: DAGVTQSPTHLIKTRGQQVTLRCSPKSGHDTVSWYQQALGQGPQFIFQYYEEEERQRGNFPDRFSGHQFPNYSSELNVNALLLGDSALYLCASSLGDTYEQYFGPGTRLTVT.

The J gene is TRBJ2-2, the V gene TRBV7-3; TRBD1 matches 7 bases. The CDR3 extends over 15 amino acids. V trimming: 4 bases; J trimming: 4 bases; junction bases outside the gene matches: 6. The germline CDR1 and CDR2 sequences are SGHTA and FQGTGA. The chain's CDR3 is CASSSTGVGTGELFF. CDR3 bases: TGTGCCAGCAGCTCCACAGGGGTTGGCACCGGGGAGCTGTTTTTT.

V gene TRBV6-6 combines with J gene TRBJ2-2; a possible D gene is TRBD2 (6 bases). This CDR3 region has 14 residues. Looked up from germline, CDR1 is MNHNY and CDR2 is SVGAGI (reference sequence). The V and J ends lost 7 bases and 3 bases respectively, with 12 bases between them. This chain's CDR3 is CASNTGTDTGELFF. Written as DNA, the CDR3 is TGTGCCAGCAATACCGGGACTGACACCGGGGAGCTGTTTTTT.

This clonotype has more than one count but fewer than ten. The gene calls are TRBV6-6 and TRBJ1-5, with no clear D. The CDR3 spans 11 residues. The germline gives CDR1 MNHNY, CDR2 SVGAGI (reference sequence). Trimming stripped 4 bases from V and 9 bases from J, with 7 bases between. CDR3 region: CASSSTWPQHF. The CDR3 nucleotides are TGTGCCAGCAGTTCGACATGGCCCCAGCATTTT.

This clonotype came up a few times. The CDR3 DNA sequence: TGTGCCAGCAGCTTCCGATCAGATCGCACTGAAGCTTTCTTT. It specifies CASSFRSDRTEAFF. The V gene is TRBV7-9, the J gene TRBJ1-1; D is uncertain. Trimming removed 3 bases at V and 4 bases at J, with 12 bases between. The CDR3 has 14 residues. Germline assignment: CDR1 SEHNR and CDR2 FQNEAQ (reference sequence).

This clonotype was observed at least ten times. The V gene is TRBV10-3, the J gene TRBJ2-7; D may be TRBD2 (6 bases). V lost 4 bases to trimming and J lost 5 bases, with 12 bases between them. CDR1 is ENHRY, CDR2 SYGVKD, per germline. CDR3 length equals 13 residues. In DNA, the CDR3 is TGTGCCATCAGTGCGCGGGAAGTCCACGAGCAGTACTTC. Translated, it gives CAISAREVHEQYF.

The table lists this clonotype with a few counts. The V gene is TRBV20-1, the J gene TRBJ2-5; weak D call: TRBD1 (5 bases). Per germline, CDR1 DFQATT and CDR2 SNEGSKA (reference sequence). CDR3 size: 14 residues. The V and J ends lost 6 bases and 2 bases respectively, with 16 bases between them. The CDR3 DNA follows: TGCAGTGCCATCCAGGGTAGTGGGCAAGAGACCCAGTACTTC. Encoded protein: CSAIQGSGQETQYF.

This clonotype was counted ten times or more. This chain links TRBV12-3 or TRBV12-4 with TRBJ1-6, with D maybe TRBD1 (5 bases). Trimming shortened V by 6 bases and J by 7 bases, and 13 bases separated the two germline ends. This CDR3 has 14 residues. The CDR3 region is CASSPTGRNSPLHF. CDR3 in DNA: TGTGCCAGCAGCCCAACAGGACGGAATTCACCCCTCCACTTT.

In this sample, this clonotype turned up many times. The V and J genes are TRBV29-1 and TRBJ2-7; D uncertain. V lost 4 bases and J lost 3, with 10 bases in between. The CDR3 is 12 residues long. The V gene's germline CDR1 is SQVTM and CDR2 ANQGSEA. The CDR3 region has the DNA TGCAGCGTTGTACTGGCCAGCTACGAGCAGTACTTC. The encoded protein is CSVVLASYEQYF.